This TCR beta chain was sequenced in a study of T cell responses to AZD1222 COVID-19 vaccine. This clone was seen once. The CDR3 has 15 amino acids. The V end lost 5 bases, the J end lost 1 base, and 14 bases lay between the germline ends. Germline CDR1 SGHTA, CDR2 FQGTGA. Repertoires were generated with immunoSEQ multiplex PCR, while TCRdb's copy carries only in-frame clones and drops some. The data hold about 140,000 clones, with approximately 90% observed a single time. The chain carries TRBV7-3 and TRBJ1-1; D possibly corresponds to TRBD1 (6 bases). Material: peripheral blood, obtained 28 days after the second AZD1222 dose. This sequence originates from an adult who received the AZD1222 COVID-19 vaccine. In DNA form, the CDR3 reads TGTGCCAGCAGCCCATTGGTGACAGGGAACACTGAAGCTTTCTTT. Translated, it gives CASSPLVTGNTEAFF.